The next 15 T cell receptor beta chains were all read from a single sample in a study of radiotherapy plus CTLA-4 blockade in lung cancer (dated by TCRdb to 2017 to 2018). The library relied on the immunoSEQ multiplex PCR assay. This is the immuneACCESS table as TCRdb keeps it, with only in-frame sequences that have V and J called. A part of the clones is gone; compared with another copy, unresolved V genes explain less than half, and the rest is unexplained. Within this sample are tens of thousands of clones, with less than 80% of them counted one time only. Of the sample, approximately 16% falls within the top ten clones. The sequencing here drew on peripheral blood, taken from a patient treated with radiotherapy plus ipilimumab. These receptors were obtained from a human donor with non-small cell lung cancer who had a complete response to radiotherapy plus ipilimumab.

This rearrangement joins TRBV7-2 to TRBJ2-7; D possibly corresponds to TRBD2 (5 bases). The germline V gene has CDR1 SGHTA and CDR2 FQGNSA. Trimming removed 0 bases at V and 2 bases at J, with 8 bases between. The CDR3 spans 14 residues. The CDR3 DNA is TGTGCCAGCAGCTTAGCGGAGGCAACCTACGAGCAGTACTTC. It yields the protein CASSLAEATYEQYF.

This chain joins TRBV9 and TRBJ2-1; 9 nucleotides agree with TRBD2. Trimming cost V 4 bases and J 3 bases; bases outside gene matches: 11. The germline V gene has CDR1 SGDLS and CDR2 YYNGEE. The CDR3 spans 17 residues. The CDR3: CASSPGASGNLYNEQFF. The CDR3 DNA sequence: TGTGCCAGCAGCCCAGGCGCTAGCGGGAATCTCTACAATGAGCAGTTCTTC.

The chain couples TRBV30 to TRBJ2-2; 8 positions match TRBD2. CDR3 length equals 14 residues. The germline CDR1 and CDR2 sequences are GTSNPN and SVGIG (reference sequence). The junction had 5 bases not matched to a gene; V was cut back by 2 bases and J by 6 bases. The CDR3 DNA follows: TGTGCCTGGAGTTTAAGCGGGAGTGCCGGGGAGCTGTTTTTT. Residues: CAWSLSGSAGELFF.

CDR3 sequence: CATFRDRATEAFF. The CDR3 region has the DNA TGTGCCACCTTCCGGGACAGGGCCACTGAAGCTTTCTTT. The chain combines TRBV19 with TRBJ1-1, with 9 positions matching TRBD1. V lost 10 bases, J lost 4 bases, and 7 bases stayed unmatched. CDR1 and CDR2 from the germline V gene are LNHDA and SQIVND (reference sequence). The CDR3 consists of 13 residues.

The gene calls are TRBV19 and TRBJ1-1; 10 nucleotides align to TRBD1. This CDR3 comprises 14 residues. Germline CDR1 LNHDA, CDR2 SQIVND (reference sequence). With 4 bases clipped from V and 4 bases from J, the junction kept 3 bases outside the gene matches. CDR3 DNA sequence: TGTGCCAGTAGTAGGACAGGGGGTACCACTGAAGCTTTCTTT. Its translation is CASSRTGGTTEAFF.

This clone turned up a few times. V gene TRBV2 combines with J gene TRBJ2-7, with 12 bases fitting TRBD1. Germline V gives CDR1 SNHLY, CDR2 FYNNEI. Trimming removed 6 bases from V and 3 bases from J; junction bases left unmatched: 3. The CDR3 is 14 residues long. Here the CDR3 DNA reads TGTGCCAGCAGGGGGACAGGGGGCCGCTACGAGCAGTACTTC. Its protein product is CASRGTGGRYEQYF.

The CDR3: CASEDGYQPQHF. The CDR3 DNA reads as TGTGCCAGCGAAGATGGCTATCAGCCCCAGCATTTT. The chain joins TRBV2 to TRBJ1-5; the D is unclear. From germline, CDR1 is SNHLY and CDR2 FYNNEI. CDR3 length equals 12 residues. Between the trimmed V and J ends, which lost 8 bases and 5 bases, there was a span of 10 bases.

DNA for the CDR3: TGTGCTAGTAGTGCGACAGGGGGCACAGATACGCAGTATTTT. Translated, it gives CASSATGGTDTQYF. This rearrangement joins TRBV12-5 to TRBJ2-3; TRBD1 aligns across 8 bases. The V gene's germline CDR1 is LGHNT and CDR2 FRNRAP. The CDR3 spans 14 residues. V gave up 8 bases and J gave up 1 base; unmatched junction bases: 5.

The CDR3 DNA reads as TGTGCCAGCAGAACGACAGGGGTGATCTATGGCTACACCTTC. Its protein product is CASRTTGVIYGYTF. The chain combines TRBV6-5 with TRBJ1-2; 8 positions agree with TRBD1. The J segment lost 4 bases and the V segment lost 6 bases, leaving 7 bases of the junction unmatched. CDR1 MNHEY and CDR2 SVGAGI come from the germline V gene. The CDR3 spans 14 residues.

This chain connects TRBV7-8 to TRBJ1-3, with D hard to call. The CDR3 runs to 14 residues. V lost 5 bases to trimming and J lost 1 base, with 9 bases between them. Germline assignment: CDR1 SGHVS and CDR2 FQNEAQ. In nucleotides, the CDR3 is TGTGCCAGCAGCCCTCGGGGTTCTGGAAACACCATATATTTT. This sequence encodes CASSPRGSGNTIYF.

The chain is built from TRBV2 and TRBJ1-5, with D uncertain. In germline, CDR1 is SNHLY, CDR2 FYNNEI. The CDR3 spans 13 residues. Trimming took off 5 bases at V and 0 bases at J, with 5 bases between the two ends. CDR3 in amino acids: CASSISSNQPQHF. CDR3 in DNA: TGTGCCAGCAGTATCTCTAGCAATCAGCCCCAGCATTTT.

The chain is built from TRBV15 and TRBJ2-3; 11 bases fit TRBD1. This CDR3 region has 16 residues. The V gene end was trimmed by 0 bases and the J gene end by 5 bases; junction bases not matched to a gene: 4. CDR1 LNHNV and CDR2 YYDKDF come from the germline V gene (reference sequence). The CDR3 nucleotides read TGTGCCACCAGCAGAGATGGGACAGGGGGGATAGATACGCAGTATTTT. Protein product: CATSRDGTGGIDTQYF.

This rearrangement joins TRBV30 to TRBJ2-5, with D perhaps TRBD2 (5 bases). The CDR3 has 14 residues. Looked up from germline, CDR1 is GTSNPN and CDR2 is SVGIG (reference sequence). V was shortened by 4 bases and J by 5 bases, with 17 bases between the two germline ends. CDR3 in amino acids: CAWTTGASTETQYF. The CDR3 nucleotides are TGTGCCTGGACCACCGGAGCTAGCACGGAGACCCAGTACTTC.

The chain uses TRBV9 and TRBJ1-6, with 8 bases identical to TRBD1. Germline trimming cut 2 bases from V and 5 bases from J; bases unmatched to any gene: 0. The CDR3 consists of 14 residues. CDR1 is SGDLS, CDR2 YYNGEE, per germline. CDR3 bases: TGTGCCAGCAGCGTGGGACAGGATAATTCACCCCTCCACTTT. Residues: CASSVGQDNSPLHF.

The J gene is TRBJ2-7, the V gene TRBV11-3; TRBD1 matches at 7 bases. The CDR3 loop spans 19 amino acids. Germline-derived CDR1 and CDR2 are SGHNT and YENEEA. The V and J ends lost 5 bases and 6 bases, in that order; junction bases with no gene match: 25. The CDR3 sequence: CASSQLTGIGPGWDSEQYV. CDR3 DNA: TGTGCCAGCAGCCAACTCACAGGGATTGGCCCCGGGTGGGACAGCGAGCAGTACGTC.